The T cell receptor (beta chain) described here comes from a study of identical twins. This clonotype was observed a handful of times. There are 12 residues in the CDR3. V was cut by 8 bases and J by 1 base, with 8 bases left in between. Germline lookup yields CDR1 WSHSY and CDR2 SAAADI. One entry per CDR3 protein, called by TCRdb with MiXCR from the 5' RACE reads. The sample includes 400,000 to 550,000 distinct CDR3 sequences, about 24% of them seen just once. In addition, the sample was reused for a study of T cells expressing NK-cell markers. That paper adds: NKG2C+ dominant clonotypes from several donors made up roughly 1.0-7.0% of CD8+ T cells.

This TCR derives from a young woman in good health. The gene calls are TRBV10-2 and TRBJ1-1; no reliable D call. Sequenced sample: CD4+ T cells sorted from blood. CDR3 coding DNA: TGCGCCAGCGACGAGGGGAACACTGAAGCTTTCTTT. Protein sequence: CASDEGNTEAFF.